This TCR beta chain stems from a study of radiation and T cells in renal cell carcinoma. Study results and caveats: From baseline, blood top tumor clonotypes peaked at 2 weeks post-radiation.

The method was immunoSEQ multiplex PCR; TCRdb's version includes in-frame clones alone and lacks a portion of them. This sample has some 95,000 clones, with approximately 86% found just once. Time point in this sample: baseline pretreatment blood. Treatment denoted: 15 Gy SBRT to primary tumor, nephrectomy 4 weeks later. Points on this clone: Its antigen remains unidentified.

CDR1 and CDR2 (germline): SQVTM, ANQGSEA. Unmatched junction bases numbered 5, after V lost 2 bases and J lost 6 bases. There are 13 residues in the CDR3. This chain joins TRBV29-1 and TRBJ2-3, with 7 bases matching TRBD1. The receptor was isolated from a man aged 45-65 years with renal cell carcinoma. Sample: blood, taken from a patient whose treatment included radiotherapy and nephrectomy. The DNA of the CDR3 is TGCAGCGTTGAACAGGTGACAGGGGATACGCAGTATTTT. It codes for CSVEQVTGDTQYF.